What follows are 23 T cell receptor beta chains derived from one specimen sequenced in a study of Ad26.COV2.S vaccination and SARS-CoV-2 variants. As to treatment: some 20 received Ad26.COV2.S at low or high dose, single or two shots; a few received placebo; per-sample allocation not given. Repertoires come from day 63 after the first vaccine or placebo injection. Using immunoSEQ multiplex PCR, the repertoire was profiled, and TCRdb retains in-frame clones only, with some absent. The table records some 640,000 clones, roughly 90% of them present only once. The sequencing here drew on peripheral blood, taken in a trial of Ad26.COV2.S vaccine versus placebo. These receptor sequences come from a person between 18 and 65 years old who received the Ad26.COV2.S COVID-19 vaccine or a placebo.

V gene TRBV7-2 combines with J gene TRBJ2-5; 8 nucleotides agree with TRBD2. V lost 5 bases, J lost 4 bases, and 9 bases stayed unmatched. CDR1 and CDR2 from the germline V gene are SGHTA and FQGNSA. The length of the CDR3 is 15 residues. CDR3 coding DNA: TGTGCCAGCAGCGCAGAGCGGGGGTGGGCAGAGACCCAGTACTTC. Translated: CASSAERGWAETQYF.

This chain joins TRBV6-5 and TRBJ2-7, with D unresolved. V lost 11 bases and J lost 3, with 11 bases in between. CDR1 MNHEY and CDR2 SVGAGI come from the germline V gene. The CDR3 contains 11 residues. For the CDR3, the DNA is TGTGCCCTAGGAGCCCTCTACGAGCAGTACTTC. Translated, it gives CALGALYEQYF.

The CDR3 loop is CASSNPYNEQFF. In DNA, the CDR3 is TGTGCCAGCAGCAACCCATACAATGAGCAGTTCTTC. The rearrangement joins TRBV6-2 or TRBV6-3 to TRBJ2-1, with D hard to call. V was trimmed by 6 bases and J by 4 bases, leaving 7 bases between them. Germline lookup yields CDR1 MNHEY and CDR2 SVGEGT. The CDR3 runs to 12 residues.

This chain uses TRBV5-6 with TRBJ2-5; 7 nucleotides line up with TRBD2. This CDR3 comprises 15 residues. V lost 2 bases, J lost 2 bases, and 6 bases stayed unmatched. The germline V gene has CDR1 SGHDT and CDR2 YYEEEE. The CDR3 sequence: CASSLLRGIQETQYF. In DNA form, the CDR3 reads TGTGCCAGCAGCTTACTGCGGGGGATTCAAGAGACCCAGTACTTC.

V and J are TRBV10-1 and TRBJ1-1; D gene unclear. The CDR3 runs 15 residues. Trimming cost V 4 bases and J 3 bases, with 15 bases left between them. Per germline, CDR1 WNHNN and CDR2 SYGVQD (reference sequence). This CDR3 reads CASSVLYVEDTEAFF. The CDR3 DNA reads TGCGCCAGCAGTGTTCTATACGTCGAGGACACTGAAGCTTTCTTT.

CDR3 DNA: TGTGCTAGTGGTGCGACGGTACGGGGCTACACCTTC. Residues: CASGATVRGYTF. V gene TRBV12-5 combines with J gene TRBJ1-2; D call uncertain. The CDR3 runs 12 residues. The V gene's germline CDR1 is LGHNT and CDR2 FRNRAP. The V gene lost 5 bases and the J gene lost 8 bases, with 12 bases spanning the gap.

This clone was observed a single time. J is TRBJ2-1 and V is TRBV7-9, with 13 bases lining up with TRBD2. There are 16 residues in the CDR3. The trim removed 5 bases at V and 4 bases at J, leaving 5 bases unmatched. CDR1 and CDR2 from the germline V gene are SEHNR and FQNEAQ (reference sequence). CDR3 DNA sequence: TGTGCCAGCAGCGGGACTAGCGGGATAGGTTACAATGAGCAGTTCTTC. Amino acids: CASSGTSGIGYNEQFF.

This rearrangement joins TRBV4-1 to TRBJ1-1; D gene ambiguous. With 1 base removed from V and 0 bases from J, the gap between germline ends came to 18 bases. The CDR3 is 18 amino acids. Germline loops: CDR1 MGHRA, CDR2 YSYEKL. CDR3 sequence reads: CASSQGALRRTMNTEAFF. DNA of the CDR3: TGCGCCAGCAGCCAAGGGGCGCTCAGGCGTACTATGAACACTGAAGCTTTCTTT.

In the case of this clone: In the same sample, other DNA sequences code for this CDR3. The chain links TRBV3-1 (or the pseudogene TRBV3-2) to TRBJ2-7; the D gene could be TRBD1 or TRBD2 (5 bases each). The CDR3 contains 13 residues. CDR1 LGHDT and CDR2 YNNKEL come from the germline V gene (reference sequence). V lost 3 bases and J 3 bases, leaving 9 bases between the germline ends. The CDR3 loop is CASSQGTVYEQYF. In DNA form, the CDR3 reads TGTGCCAGCAGCCAGGGGACCGTCTACGAGCAGTACTTC.

This rearrangement joins TRBV5-4 to TRBJ1-2, with D unclear. The CDR3 totals 14 residues. With 5 bases removed from V and 4 bases from J, the gap between germline ends came to 15 bases. In germline, CDR1 is SGHNT, CDR2 YYREEE (reference sequence). This chain's CDR3 is CASSLKLGIYGYTF. CDR3 sequence (DNA): TGTGCCAGCAGTTTGAAATTGGGGATCTATGGCTACACCTTC.

The chain carries TRBV27 and TRBJ1-6; TRBD1 is a possible D gene (5 bases). Germline-derived CDR1 and CDR2 are MNHEY and SMNVEV (reference sequence). V lost 6 bases and J lost 9, with 15 bases in between. This CDR3 contains 14 residues. The chain's CDR3 is CASRRTQGVSPLHF. In nucleotides, the CDR3 is TGTGCCAGCAGACGAACGCAAGGGGTTTCACCCCTCCACTTT.

The V and J genes are TRBV14 and TRBJ1-2; 9 nucleotides align to TRBD1. Losses at the gene ends were 4 bases for V and 8 bases for J; bases not matched to a gene: 5. The V gene's germline CDR1 is SGHDN and CDR2 FVKESK. CDR3 length equals 13 residues. CDR3 loop: CASSPRTGDGYTF. For the CDR3, the DNA is TGTGCCAGCAGCCCCAGGACAGGGGACGGCTACACCTTC.

The rearrangement links TRBV7-2 to TRBJ2-7; D not certain. Germline CDR1 SGHTA, CDR2 FQGNSA. Trimming shortened V by 4 bases and J by 5 bases, and 6 bases separated the two germline ends. This CDR3 spans 11 amino acids. As DNA, the CDR3 is TGTGCCAGCAGCTCCGCGGACGAGCAGTACTTC. Amino acid sequence: CASSSADEQYF.

This clone was recorded a few times. This rearrangement joins TRBV7-9 to TRBJ2-7; 10 bases fit TRBD1. CDR1 and CDR2 from the germline V gene are SEHNR and FQNEAQ (reference sequence). V trimming: 5 bases; J trimming: 4 bases; junction bases outside the gene matches: 8. The CDR3 consists of 15 residues. In DNA form, the CDR3 reads TGTGCCAGCAGCCGAATGGGACAGGGGTTGTACGAGCAGTACTTC. Translation gives CASSRMGQGLYEQYF.

This clone turned up a few times. The same CDR3 can be traced to other DNA sequences in this sample. The J gene is TRBJ1-4, the V gene TRBV7-9; no clear D gene. Germline loops: CDR1 SEHNR, CDR2 FQNEAQ (reference sequence). Trimming pared 1 base from V and 4 bases from J, leaving 4 bases between. The CDR3 totals 13 residues. The CDR3 spells CASSLGGNEKLFF. The CDR3 DNA is TGTGCCAGCAGCTTAGGCGGTAATGAAAAACTGTTTTTT.

Note on this clone: The junction differs from germline at one of its ends, possibly a read error. The chain is built from TRBV27 and TRBJ2-1; TRBD2 matches 10 bases. CDR3 size: 15 residues. Germline-derived CDR1 and CDR2 are MNHEY and SMNVEV (reference sequence). Written as DNA, the CDR3 is TGTGCCAGCAATTTAGCGGGGGGCCTTTACAATGAGCAGTTCTTC. It specifies CASNLAGGLYNEQFF.

The chain combines TRBV18 with TRBJ1-5, with TRBD1 identical over 7 bases. Germline CDR1 KGHSH, CDR2 LQKENI. Losses at the gene ends were 0 bases for V and 3 bases for J; bases not matched to a gene: 8. The CDR3 is 17 residues long. DNA of the CDR3: TGTGCCAGCTCACCACCGAATCAGGGGGTCTTCAATCAGCCCCAGCATTTT. Protein sequence: CASSPPNQGVFNQPQHF.

The genes are TRBV18 and TRBJ2-5, with D possibly TRBD2 on 5 matching bases. The CDR3 has 13 amino acids. Trimming cost V 3 bases and J 2 bases, with 7 bases left between them. CDR1 KGHSH and CDR2 LQKENI come from the germline V gene. The CDR3 DNA follows: TGTGCCAGCTCACCTCGGGAACAAGAGACCCAGTACTTC. Its protein product is CASSPREQETQYF.

This chain links TRBV6-2 or TRBV6-3 with TRBJ2-1, with 10 bases lining up with TRBD2. Germline trimming cut 6 bases from V and 2 bases from J; bases unmatched to any gene: 4. Germline V gives CDR1 MNHEY, CDR2 SVGEGT. The CDR3 consists of 15 residues. The CDR3 loop is CASSPGLAAYNEQFF. The CDR3 coding sequence is TGTGCCAGCAGCCCCGGACTAGCGGCCTACAATGAGCAGTTCTTC.

The chain is built from TRBV7-9 and TRBJ2-3; 9 bases line up with TRBD2. The CDR3 extends over 16 amino acids. Germline V gene data show CDR1 as SEHNR and CDR2 as FQNEAQ (reference sequence). V trimming: 5 bases; J trimming: 2 bases; junction bases outside the gene matches: 8. CDR3 loop: CASSPRGGLATDTQYF. For the CDR3, the DNA is TGTGCCAGCAGCCCCCGGGGGGGACTAGCCACAGATACGCAGTATTTT.

The chain recombines TRBV30 with TRBJ2-1; TRBD2 agrees at 13 bases. There are 15 residues in the CDR3. With V trimmed by 4 bases and J by 9 bases, 9 bases remained unmatched. CDR1 and CDR2 (germline): GTSNPN, SVGIG (reference sequence). CDR3 sequence reads: CAWNHRTSGRREQFF. The DNA for the CDR3 is TGTGCCTGGAACCACCGGACTAGCGGGAGACGTGAGCAGTTCTTC.

The chain uses TRBV18 and TRBJ1-3; D not certain. The length of the CDR3 is 16 residues. Trimming cost V 2 bases and J 0 bases, with 11 bases left between them. Germline V CDR1 and CDR2: KGHSH, LQKENI. CDR3 DNA sequence: TGTGCCAGCTCACCATCTGTACAGTTCTCTGGAAACACCATATATTTT. Amino acids: CASSPSVQFSGNTIYF.

The rearrangement uses TRBV19 and TRBJ2-7; perhaps TRBD2 as D (5 bases). The CDR3 runs 14 residues. Germline V lookup: CDR1 LNHDA, CDR2 SQIVND (reference sequence). Trimming removed 10 bases from V and 2 bases from J, with 18 bases in between. CDR3 coding DNA: TGTGCCACCCGACCCGGGGTTATCGCCTACGAGCAGTACTTC. It yields the protein CATRPGVIAYEQYF. The entire variable domain, with the rest obtained from reference TRBV19 and TRBJ2-7, is as follows: DGGITQSPKYLFRKEGQNVTLSCEQNLNHDAMYWYRQDPGQGLRLIYYSQIVNDFQKGDIAEGYSVSREKKESFPLTVTSAQKNPTAFYLCATRPGVIAYEQYFGPGTRLTVT.